The T cell receptor beta chain described here comes from a study of blood T cells in healthy people across ages. Combining a sample-barcoded 5' primer with a J-beta primer mix, a second PCR ran for roughly 7 to 11 cycles. Researchers report that a template-switch adaptor with 12 random nucleotides tagged each cDNA molecule. TCRdb independently ran MiXCR on the 5' RACE reads; one entry per CDR3 protein. Among some 760,000 distinct CDR3 sequences, 20% to 30% were seen once, and the ten largest hold 9.4%. CDR1 is DFQATT and CDR2 is SNEGSKA in the germline V gene (reference sequence). V lost 6 bases and J 4 bases, leaving 12 bases between the germline ends. This CDR3 region has 12 residues. Study-wide results and limits: Both naive CD4+ cell counts and diversity were greater in long-lived donors than in aged donors.

This clonotype has a handful of counts. Its antigen remains unknown. Sample donors were healthy Caucasian individuals that came from Russia, aged 6 to 90. These sequences were also reported in another study, on T cells of mothers and their children.

The sequenced sample was blood. The chain has TRBV20-1 and TRBJ2-5; D perhaps matches TRBD1 (5 bases). The clonotype originates from a boy aged 5-17 years in good health. In DNA form, the CDR3 reads TGCAGTGCGGGAACAGGATCAGAGACCCAGTACTTC. This sequence encodes CSAGTGSETQYF.